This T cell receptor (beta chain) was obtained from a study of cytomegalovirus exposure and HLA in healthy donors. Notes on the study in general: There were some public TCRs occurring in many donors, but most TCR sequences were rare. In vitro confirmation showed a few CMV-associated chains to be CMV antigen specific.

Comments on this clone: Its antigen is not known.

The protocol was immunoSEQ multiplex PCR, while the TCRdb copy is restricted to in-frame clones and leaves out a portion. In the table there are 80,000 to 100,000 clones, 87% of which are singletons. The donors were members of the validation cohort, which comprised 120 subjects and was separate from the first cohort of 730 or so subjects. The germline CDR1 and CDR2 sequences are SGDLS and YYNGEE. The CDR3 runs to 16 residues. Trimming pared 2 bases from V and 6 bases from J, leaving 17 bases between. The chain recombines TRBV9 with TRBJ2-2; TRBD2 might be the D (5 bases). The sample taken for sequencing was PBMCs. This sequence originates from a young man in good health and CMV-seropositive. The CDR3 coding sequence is TGTGCCAGCAGCGTTGTCCCGGGCCACGGGGCCGGGGAGCTGTTTTTT. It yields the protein CASSVVPGHGAGELFF.